A selection of T cell receptor beta chains follows, all from one sample in a study of cytomegalovirus exposure and HLA in healthy donors. TCRdb keeps only in-frame clones here, not all; method: immunoSEQ multiplex PCR. The table includes about 200,000 clones, 75% to 85% detected once. The sample was PBMCs. Receptors originate from a male donor in good health and CMV-seropositive. The CDR3 runs from the conserved cysteine through the conserved F or W. D genes are given only for firm matches. A clone size is listed for some rows: how often the clone was seen (once, few, many), or a class if it is expanded.

clone_size,v_call,j_call,d_call,cdr3_nt,cdr3_aa
NA,TRBV6-5,TRBJ2-3,NA,TGTGCCAGCAGTTACTCAGCCTCGTTCTTAACAGATACGCAGTATTTT,CASSYSASFLTDTQYF
NA,TRBV6-4,TRBJ2-2,NA,TGTGCCAGCAGTGCAACTCACACCGGGGAGCTGTTTTTT,CASSATHTGELFF
NA,TRBV6-5,TRBJ1-1,TRBD1,TGTGCCAGCAAAATCGGAATGACAGGGAGCACTGAAGCTTTCTTT,CASKIGMTGSTEAFF
NA,TRBV10-3,TRBJ1-1,NA,TGTGCCATCAGTGAGTCGGACAGACCCATCACTGAAGCTTTCTTT,CAISESDRPITEAFF
NA,TRBV7-9,TRBJ2-2,TRBD1,TGTGCCAGCAGCTGGCCGGGACAGCACACCGGGGAGCTGTTTTTT,CASSWPGQHTGELFF
once,TRBV28,TRBJ2-7,TRBD2,TGTGCCAGCAGGCGGCCGCTAGCGGGCGCTTCGGGCGAGCAGTACTTC,CASRRPLAGASGEQYF
NA,TRBV29-1,TRBJ2-1,NA,TGCAGCGTTGCCGAGTACAATGAGCAGTTCTTC,CSVAEYNEQFF
once,TRBV7-3,TRBJ1-2,NA,TGTGCCAGCAGCCGACTAGCACGGGCCGATTATGGCTACACCTTC,CASSRLARADYGYTF
NA,TRBV5-1,TRBJ2-7,TRBD2,TGCGCCAGCAGCCCGGGCGCCGGGACTAGCGGGCCCGAGCAGTACTTC,CASSPGAGTSGPEQYF
NA,TRBV21-1,TRBJ2-7,NA,TGTGCCAGCAGCAAGGGACAGGACTCCTACGAGCAGTACTTC,CASSKGQDSYEQYF
NA,TRBV5-1,TRBJ2-5,TRBD1,TGCGCCAGCAGCTGGAGACAGGGGAAAGAGACCCAGTACTTC,CASSWRQGKETQYF
NA,TRBV25-1,TRBJ2-3,NA,TGTGCCAGCAGTGACACCCCTCGGCAGGCGAATACGCAGTATTTT,CASSDTPRQANTQYF
NA,TRBV6-5,TRBJ2-2,TRBD1,TGTGCCAGCAAAGCCAATTATCGGGACAGCGGGGAGCTGTTTTTT,CASKANYRDSGELFF
NA,TRBV11-3,TRBJ2-4,NA,TGTGCCAGCAGCCCAGGGACAATAGACATTCAGTACTTC,CASSPGTIDIQYF
few,TRBV11-2,TRBJ2-7,TRBD1,TGTGCCAGCAGCTTAAACAGGGGGGCCTACGAGCAGTACTTC,CASSLNRGAYEQYF
NA,TRBV7-2,TRBJ1-5,NA,TGTGCCAGCAGCTTCTCAGGATATAGCAATCAGCCCCAGCATTTT,CASSFSGYSNQPQHF
NA,TRBV28,TRBJ2-7,TRBD1,TGTGCCAGCAGGGTGGCAGGGACAGGTACACTCCACGAGCAGTACTTC,CASRVAGTGTLHEQYF
NA,TRBV7-9,TRBJ2-2,NA,TGTGCCAGCAGCTTAGACGGGGGAGTAAACACCGGGGAGCTGTTTTTT,CASSLDGGVNTGELFF
NA,TRBV18,TRBJ2-5,NA,TGTGCCAGCTCACGAGGACAGAAGTTCCAAGAGACCCAGTACTTC,CASSRGQKFQETQYF
NA,TRBV19,TRBJ2-7,NA,TGTGCCAGTAGTATTCAAGTCGCCAACAGCGAGCAGTACTTC,CASSIQVANSEQYF
NA,TRBV30,TRBJ2-1,TRBD2,TGTGCCTGTTCCTCGGGGACTAGCGGGGGTTTTTACAATGAGCAGTTCTTC,CACSSGTSGGFYNEQFF
few,TRBV5-1,TRBJ2-7,TRBD1,TGCGCCAGCAGCTTGGCCTGGACAGGGCTCGACGAGCAGTACTTC,CASSLAWTGLDEQYF
once,TRBV7-2,TRBJ2-5,NA,TGTGCCAGCAGCGCTGTCCTAGCGAGAGGGGTCGGGACCCAGTACTTC,CASSAVLARGVGTQYF
few,TRBV27,TRBJ1-1,NA,TGTGCCAGCAGTTTAGGATACAGGAACACTGAAGCTTTCTTT,CASSLGYRNTEAFF
NA,TRBV28,TRBJ2-2,NA,TGTGCCAGCAGTCCCCGGGCCGGGGAGCTGTTTTTT,CASSPRAGELFF